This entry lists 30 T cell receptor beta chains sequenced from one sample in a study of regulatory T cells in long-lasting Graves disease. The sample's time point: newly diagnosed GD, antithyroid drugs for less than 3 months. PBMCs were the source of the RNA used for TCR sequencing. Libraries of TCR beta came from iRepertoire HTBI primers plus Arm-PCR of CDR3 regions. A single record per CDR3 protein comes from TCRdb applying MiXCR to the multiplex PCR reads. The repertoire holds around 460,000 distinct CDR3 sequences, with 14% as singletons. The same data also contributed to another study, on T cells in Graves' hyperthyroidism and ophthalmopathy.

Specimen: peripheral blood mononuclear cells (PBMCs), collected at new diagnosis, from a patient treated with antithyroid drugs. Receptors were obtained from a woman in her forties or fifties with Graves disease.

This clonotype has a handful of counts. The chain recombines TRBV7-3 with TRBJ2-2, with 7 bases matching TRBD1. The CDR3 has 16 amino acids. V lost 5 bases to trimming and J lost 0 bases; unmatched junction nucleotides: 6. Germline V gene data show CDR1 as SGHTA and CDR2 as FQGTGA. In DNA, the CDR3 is TGTGCCAGCAGCCCGGGACAGTTTCCGAACACCGGGGAGCTGTTTTTT. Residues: CASSPGQFPNTGELFF.

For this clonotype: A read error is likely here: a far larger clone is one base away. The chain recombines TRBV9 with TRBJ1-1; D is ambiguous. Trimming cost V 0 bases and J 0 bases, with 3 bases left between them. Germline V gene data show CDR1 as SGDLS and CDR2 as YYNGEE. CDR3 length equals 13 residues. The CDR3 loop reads CASSVGMNTEAFF. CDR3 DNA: TGTGCCAGCAGCGTAGGGATGAACACTGAAGCTTTCTTT.

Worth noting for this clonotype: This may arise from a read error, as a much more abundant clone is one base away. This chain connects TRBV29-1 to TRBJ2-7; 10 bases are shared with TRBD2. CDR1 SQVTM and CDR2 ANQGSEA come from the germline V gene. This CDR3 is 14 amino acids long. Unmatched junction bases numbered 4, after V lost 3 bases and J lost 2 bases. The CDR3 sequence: CSVEASGSTYEQYF. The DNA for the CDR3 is TGCAGCGTTGAGGCTAGCGGGAGTACCTACGAGCAGTACTTC.

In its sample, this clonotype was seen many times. DNA of the CDR3: TGTGCCAGCAGTGAAGATGCACAGGGTGGTACTGAAGCTTTCTTT. Protein: CASSEDAQGGTEAFF. The chain uses TRBV6-1 and TRBJ1-1; tentative D call: TRBD1 (6 bases). This CDR3 is 15 amino acids long. Germline V gives CDR1 MNHNS, CDR2 SASEGT. V was cut by 1 base and J by 5 bases, with 14 bases left in between.

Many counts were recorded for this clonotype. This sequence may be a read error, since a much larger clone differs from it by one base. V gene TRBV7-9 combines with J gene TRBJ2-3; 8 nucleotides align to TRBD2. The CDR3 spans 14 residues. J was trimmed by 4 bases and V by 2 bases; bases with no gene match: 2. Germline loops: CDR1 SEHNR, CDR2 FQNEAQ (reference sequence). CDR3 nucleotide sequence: TGTGCCAGCAGCTTAAGCGGGAGCGCAGATACGCAGTATTTT. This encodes CASSLSGSADTQYF.

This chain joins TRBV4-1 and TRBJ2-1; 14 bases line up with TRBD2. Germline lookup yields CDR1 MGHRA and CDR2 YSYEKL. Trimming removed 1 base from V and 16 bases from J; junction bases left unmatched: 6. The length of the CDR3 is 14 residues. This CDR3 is CASSQGGLAGAQFF. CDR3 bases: TGCGCCAGCAGCCAAGGGGGACTAGCGGGAGCTCAATTCTTC.

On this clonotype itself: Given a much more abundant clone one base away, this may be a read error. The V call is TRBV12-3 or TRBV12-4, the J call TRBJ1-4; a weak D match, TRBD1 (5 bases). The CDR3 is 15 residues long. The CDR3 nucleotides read TGTGCCATCAGTGATCTGGCAGGGCGTAATGAAAAACTGTTTTTT. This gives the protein CAISDLAGRNEKLFF.

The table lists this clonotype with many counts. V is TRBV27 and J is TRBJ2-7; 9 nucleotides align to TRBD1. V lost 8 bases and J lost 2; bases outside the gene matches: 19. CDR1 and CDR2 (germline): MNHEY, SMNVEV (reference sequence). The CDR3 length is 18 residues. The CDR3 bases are TGTGCCAGCGGCCGGGGTGACCCCGGGACAGGGAAAACCTACGAGCAGTACTTC. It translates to CASGRGDPGTGKTYEQYF.

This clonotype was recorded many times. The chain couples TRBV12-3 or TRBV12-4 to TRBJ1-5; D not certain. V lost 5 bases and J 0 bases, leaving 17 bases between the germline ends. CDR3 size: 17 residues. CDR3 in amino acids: CASSPSVTPFSNQPQHF. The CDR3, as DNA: TGTGCCAGCAGTCCCTCGGTGACTCCGTTTAGCAATCAGCCCCAGCATTTT.

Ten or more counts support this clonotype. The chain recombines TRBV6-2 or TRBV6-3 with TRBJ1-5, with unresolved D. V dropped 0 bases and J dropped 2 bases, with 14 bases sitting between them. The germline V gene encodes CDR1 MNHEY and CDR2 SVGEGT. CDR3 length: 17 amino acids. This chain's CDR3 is CASSYSAVSAGNQPQHF. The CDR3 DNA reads TGTGCCAGCAGTTACTCCGCTGTGTCTGCGGGCAATCAGCCCCAGCATTTT.

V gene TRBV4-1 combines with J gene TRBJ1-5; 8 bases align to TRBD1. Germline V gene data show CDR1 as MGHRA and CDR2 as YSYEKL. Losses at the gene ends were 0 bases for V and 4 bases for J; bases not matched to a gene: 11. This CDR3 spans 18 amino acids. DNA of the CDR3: TGCGCCAGCAGCCAAGACCCAGGGGGCGGTGCGGATAATCAGCCCCAGCATTTT. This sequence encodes CASSQDPGGGADNQPQHF.

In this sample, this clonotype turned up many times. The CDR3: CASSLATRAEKLFF. The CDR3 coding sequence is TGCGCCAGCAGCTTGGCGACGCGGGCTGAAAAACTGTTTTTT. V usage is TRBV5-1 and J usage is TRBJ1-4, with unresolved D. The V gene's germline CDR1 is SGHRS and CDR2 YFSETQ. The CDR3 has 14 residues. V gave up 0 bases and J gave up 7 bases, with 10 bases separating them.

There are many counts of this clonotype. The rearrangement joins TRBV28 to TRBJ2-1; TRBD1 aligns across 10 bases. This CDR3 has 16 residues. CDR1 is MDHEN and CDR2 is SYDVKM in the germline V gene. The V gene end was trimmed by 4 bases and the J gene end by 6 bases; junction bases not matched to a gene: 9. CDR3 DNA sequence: TGTGCCAGCAGTTCGTTAGACAGGGGGCAGGGCAATGAGCAGTTCTTC. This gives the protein CASSSLDRGQGNEQFF.

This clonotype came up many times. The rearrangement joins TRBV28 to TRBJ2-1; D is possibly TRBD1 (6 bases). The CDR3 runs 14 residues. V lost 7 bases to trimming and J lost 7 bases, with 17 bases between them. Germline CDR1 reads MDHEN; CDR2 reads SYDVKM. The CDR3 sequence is CASTRPGQLNEQFF. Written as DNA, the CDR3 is TGTGCCAGCACCCGACCAGGACAGTTGAATGAGCAGTTCTTC. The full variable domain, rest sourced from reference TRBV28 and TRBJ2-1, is DVKVTQSSRYLVKRTGEKVFLECVQDMDHENMFWYRQDPGLGLRLIYFSYDVKMKEKGDIPEGYSVSREKKERFSLILESASTNQTSMYLCASTRPGQLNEQFFGPGTRLTVL.

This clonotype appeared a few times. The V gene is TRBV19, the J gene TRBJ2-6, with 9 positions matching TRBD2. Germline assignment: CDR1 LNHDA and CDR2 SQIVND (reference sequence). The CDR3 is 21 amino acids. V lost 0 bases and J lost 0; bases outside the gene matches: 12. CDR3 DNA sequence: TGTGCCAGTAGTATAGATCTCCCACTGACTAGCGGACGCTCTGGGGCCAACGTCCTGACTTTC. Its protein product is CASSIDLPLTSGRSGANVLTF.

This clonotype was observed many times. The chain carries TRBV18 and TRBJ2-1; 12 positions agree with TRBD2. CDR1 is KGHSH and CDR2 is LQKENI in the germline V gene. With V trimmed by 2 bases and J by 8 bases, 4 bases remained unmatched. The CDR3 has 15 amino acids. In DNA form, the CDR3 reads TGTGCCAGCTCACCAAGACTAGCGGGAGATGATGAGCAGTTCTTC. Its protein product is CASSPRLAGDDEQFF. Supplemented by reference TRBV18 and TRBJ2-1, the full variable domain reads NAGVMQNPRHLVRRRGQEARLRCSPMKGHSHVYWYRQLPEEGLKFMVYLQKENIIDESGMPKERFSAEFPKEGPSILRIQQVVRGDSAAYFCASSPRLAGDDEQFFGPGTRLTVL.

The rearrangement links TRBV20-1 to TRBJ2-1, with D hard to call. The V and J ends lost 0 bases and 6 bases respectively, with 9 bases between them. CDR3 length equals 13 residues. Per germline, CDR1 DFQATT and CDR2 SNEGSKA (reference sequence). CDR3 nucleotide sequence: TGCAGTGCTAGAGATTCTTGGGCCAATGAGCAGTTCTTC. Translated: CSARDSWANEQFF.

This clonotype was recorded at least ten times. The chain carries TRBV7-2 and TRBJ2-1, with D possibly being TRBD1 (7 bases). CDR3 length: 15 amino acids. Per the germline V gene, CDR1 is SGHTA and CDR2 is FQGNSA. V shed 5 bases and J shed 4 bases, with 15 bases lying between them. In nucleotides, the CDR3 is TGTGCCAGCAGCCCGGAGGGGGCGGGATACAATGAGCAGTTCTTC. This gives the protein CASSPEGAGYNEQFF.

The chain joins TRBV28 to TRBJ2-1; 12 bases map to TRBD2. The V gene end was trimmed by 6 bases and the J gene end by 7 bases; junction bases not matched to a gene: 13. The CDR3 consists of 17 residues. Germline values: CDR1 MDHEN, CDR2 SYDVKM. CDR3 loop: CASSHLGTSGRPNEQFF. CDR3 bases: TGTGCCAGCAGCCATCTGGGCACTAGCGGGAGGCCGAATGAGCAGTTCTTC.

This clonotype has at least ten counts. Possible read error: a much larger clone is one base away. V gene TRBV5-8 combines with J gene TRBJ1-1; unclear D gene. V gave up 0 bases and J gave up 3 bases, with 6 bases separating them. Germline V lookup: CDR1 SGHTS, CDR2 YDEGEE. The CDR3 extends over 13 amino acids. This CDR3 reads CASSLEWDTEAFF. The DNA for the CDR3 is TGTGCCAGCAGCTTGGAGTGGGACACTGAAGCTTTCTTT.

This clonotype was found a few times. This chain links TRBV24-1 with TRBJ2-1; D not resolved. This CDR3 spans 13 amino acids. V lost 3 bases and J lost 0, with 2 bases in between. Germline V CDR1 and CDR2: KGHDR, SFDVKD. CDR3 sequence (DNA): TGTGCCACCAGTGATACCTCCTACAATGAGCAGTTCTTC. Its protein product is CATSDTSYNEQFF.

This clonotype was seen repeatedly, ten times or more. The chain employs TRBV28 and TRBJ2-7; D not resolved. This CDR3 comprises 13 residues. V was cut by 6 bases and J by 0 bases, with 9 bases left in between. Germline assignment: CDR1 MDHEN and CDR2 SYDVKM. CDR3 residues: CASSPGDSYEQYF. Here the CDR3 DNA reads TGTGCCAGCAGCCCTGGGGACTCCTACGAGCAGTACTTC.

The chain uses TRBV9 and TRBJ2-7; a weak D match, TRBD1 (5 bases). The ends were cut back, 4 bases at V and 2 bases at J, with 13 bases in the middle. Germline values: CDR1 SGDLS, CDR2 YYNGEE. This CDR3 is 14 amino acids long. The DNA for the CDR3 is TGTGCCAGCAGCCAAGGGCTAGGGGCCTACGAGCAGTACTTC. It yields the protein CASSQGLGAYEQYF.

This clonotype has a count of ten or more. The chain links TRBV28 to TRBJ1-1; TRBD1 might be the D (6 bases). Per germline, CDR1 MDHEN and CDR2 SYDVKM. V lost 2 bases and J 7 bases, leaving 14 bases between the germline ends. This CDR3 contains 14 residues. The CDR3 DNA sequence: TGTGCCAGCAGTTTACCGGGGGGGCGACTTGAAGCTTTCTTT. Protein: CASSLPGGRLEAFF.

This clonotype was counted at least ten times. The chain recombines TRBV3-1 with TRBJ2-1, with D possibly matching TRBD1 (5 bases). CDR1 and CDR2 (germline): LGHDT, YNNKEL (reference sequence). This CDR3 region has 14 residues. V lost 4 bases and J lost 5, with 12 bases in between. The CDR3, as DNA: TGTGCCAGCAGCCTACCTGGGGCTCACAATGAGCAGTTCTTC. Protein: CASSLPGAHNEQFF.

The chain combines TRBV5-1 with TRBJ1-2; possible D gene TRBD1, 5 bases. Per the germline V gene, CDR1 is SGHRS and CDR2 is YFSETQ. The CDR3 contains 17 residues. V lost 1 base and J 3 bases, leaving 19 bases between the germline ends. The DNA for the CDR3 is TGCGCCAGCAGCTTGACCCAGGCTTCGGACATTCACTATGGCTACACCTTC. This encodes CASSLTQASDIHYGYTF.

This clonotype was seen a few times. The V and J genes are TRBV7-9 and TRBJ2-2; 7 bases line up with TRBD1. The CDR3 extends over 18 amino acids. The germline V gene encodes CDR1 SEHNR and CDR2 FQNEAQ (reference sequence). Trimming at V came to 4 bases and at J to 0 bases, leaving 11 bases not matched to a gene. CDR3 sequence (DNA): TGTGCCAGCAGCTCGCAGAACCGGGACAGTCCGAACACCGGGGAGCTGTTTTTT. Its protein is CASSSQNRDSPNTGELFF.

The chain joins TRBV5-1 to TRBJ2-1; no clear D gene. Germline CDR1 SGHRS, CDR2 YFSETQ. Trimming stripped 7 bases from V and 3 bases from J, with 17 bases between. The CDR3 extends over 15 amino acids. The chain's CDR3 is CASSVSGINYNEQFF. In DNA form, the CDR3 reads TGCGCCAGCTCGGTCAGTGGAATAAACTACAATGAGCAGTTCTTC.

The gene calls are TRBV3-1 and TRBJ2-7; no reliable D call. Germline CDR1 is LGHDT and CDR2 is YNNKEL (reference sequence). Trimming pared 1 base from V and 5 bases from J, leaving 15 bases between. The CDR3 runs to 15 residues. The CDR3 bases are TGTGCCAGCAGCCAAGCGCGTCAGTGGGTTGACGAGCAGTACTTC. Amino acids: CASSQARQWVDEQYF.

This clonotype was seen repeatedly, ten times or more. The CDR3 DNA follows: TGTGCCAGCAGTTTAGGGCTAGCGGGAGGAGGATCTGCCTACGAGCAGTACTTC. It encodes CASSLGLAGGGSAYEQYF. The chain employs TRBV28 and TRBJ2-7, with 11 bases fitting TRBD2. The CDR3 extends over 18 amino acids. Germline V gives CDR1 MDHEN, CDR2 SYDVKM. V shed 2 bases and J 2 bases; nucleotides not matched to a gene: 11.